The rows below give T cell receptor beta chains drawn from one sample of a study of identical twins. MiXCR, applied by TCRdb to the 5' RACE reads, yields one record per CDR3 protein. The data show roughly 570,000 distinct CDR3 sequences, with 9.6% seen just once and roughly 3% held by the top ten. These same records also appear under a second study, on yellow fever vaccine responses in identical twins.

The sequencing input was PBMCs. The source of these receptors is a woman aged 18-29 years in good health. Each CDR3 is given with its conserved first and last residue. Fields, in order: V gene, clone size, J gene, D gene, CDR3 DNA, CDR3 protein. A D gene is named only where the DNA matches it firmly. Size tells how often a clone was seen (once, few, many) or the class of an expanded clone, and some rows leave it out.

TRBV5-6,few,TRBJ1-6,NA,TGTGCCAGCAGCTTGACACCTCCCAATTCACCCCTCCACTTT,CASSLTPPNSPLHF
TRBV13,NA,TRBJ1-1,NA,TGTGCCAGCAGCTTAGGGGCCAGAAAGGGAGAAGCTTTCTTT,CASSLGARKGEAFF
TRBV29-1,many,TRBJ1-2,NA,TGCAGCGTGGGTACTCCGGGGCCCTATGGCTACACCTTC,CSVGTPGPYGYTF
TRBV5-1,few,TRBJ2-3,NA,TGCGCCAGCAGCGCGTCTCTAGGGTCAGATACGCAGTATTTT,CASSASLGSDTQYF
TRBV21-1,few,TRBJ2-3,NA,TGTGCCAGCAGCAAAGCATCTGGGACCCAGAAATGGGGAACAGATACGCAGTATTTT,CASSKASGTQKWGTDTQYF
TRBV12-3/TRBV12-4,few,TRBJ1-1,NA,TGTGCCAGCTCACCCCGGTCGGGGAACACTGAAGCTTTCTTT,CASSPRSGNTEAFF
TRBV20-1,NA,TRBJ2-7,TRBD1,TGCAGTGCTAGAGATCCAGGGCCAGGGGGAACCTACGAGCAGTACTTC,CSARDPGPGGTYEQYF
TRBV13,few,TRBJ2-7,TRBD1,TGTGCCAGCAGCTACAACCCCCACAGGGGGCTATACTACGAGCAGTACTTC,CASSYNPHRGLYYEQYF
TRBV5-1,NA,TRBJ2-7,NA,TGCGCCAGCAGTCAGACGGGGGTTGGGTACGAGCAGTACTTC,CASSQTGVGYEQYF
TRBV12-3/TRBV12-4,few,TRBJ1-1,NA,TGTGCCAGCAGGCCGGACAGTCCCACTGAAGCTTTCTTT,CASRPDSPTEAFF
TRBV20-1,many,TRBJ2-3,NA,TGCAGTGCTAGAGATACGAGGCTTAGCACAGATACGCAGTATTTT,CSARDTRLSTDTQYF
TRBV30,once,TRBJ2-7,TRBD1,TGTGCCAGTAGCAGACAGGGAATCGAGCAGTACTTC,CASSRQGIEQYF
TRBV12-5,few,TRBJ2-3,TRBD1,TGTGCTAGTGGTTCGGGACAGGGGGCCCCAGATACGCAGTATTTT,CASGSGQGAPDTQYF
TRBV5-1,few,TRBJ2-3,TRBD1,TGCGCCAGCAGCTTGTGGCCGGGACAGGGCACAGATACGCAGTATTTT,CASSLWPGQGTDTQYF